A selection of T cell receptor beta chains follows, all from one sample in a study of blood T cell repertoires in COVID-19. The data were produced by immunoSEQ multiplex PCR, yet TCRdb's version contains in-frame clones alone and is incomplete. The repertoire holds fewer than 85,000 clones, with around 91% as singletons. What was sequenced was peripheral blood. These receptors were obtained from a human donor in a cohort sampled during active COVID-19. Each CDR3 is given with its conserved first and last residue. Fields, in order: clone size, V gene, D gene, J gene, CDR3 protein, CDR3 DNA. D genes are given only for firm matches. The listing skips clone size in some rows; elsewhere it reads once, few, many or a size class.

NA,TRBV9,TRBD1,TRBJ1-2,CASSDRRDRAYGYTF,TGTGCCAGCAGCGACCGCCGGGACAGGGCCTATGGCTACACCTTC
NA,TRBV29-1,TRBD1,TRBJ2-7,CSVRTGGNEQYF,TGCAGCGTTCGGACAGGGGGCAACGAGCAGTACTTC
NA,TRBV18,NA,TRBJ1-4,CASSPQTVEKLFF,TGTGCCAGCTCACCACAGACAGTTGAAAAACTGTTTTTT
NA,TRBV11-2,NA,TRBJ2-7,CASSRSNRGQYF,TGTGCCAGCAGCCGGTCCAATCGGGGGCAGTACTTC
NA,TRBV9,NA,TRBJ2-7,CASSRDIGGPYEQYF,TGTGCCAGCAGCCGGGACATCGGTGGCCCCTACGAGCAGTACTTC
few,TRBV4-3,TRBD2,TRBJ2-2,CASSHVAGGAGELFF,TGCGCCAGCAGCCACGTAGCGGGGGGGGCCGGGGAGCTGTTTTTT
NA,TRBV6-2/TRBV6-3,TRBD1,TRBJ2-7,CASRPSRTGSDEQYF,TGTGCCAGCAGACCTTCCCGGACAGGGTCCGACGAGCAGTACTTC
NA,TRBV11-2,NA,TRBJ1-5,CASSLGRGGDLSNQPQHF,TGTGCCAGCAGCTTAGGCCGGGGAGGGGACCTAAGCAATCAGCCCCAGCATTTT
NA,TRBV5-1,TRBD2,TRBJ2-5,CASSLRGLAGAQETQYF,TGCGCCAGCAGCTTGCGCGGACTAGCGGGGGCTCAAGAGACCCAGTACTTC
NA,TRBV7-9,NA,TRBJ1-1,CASSLDFRGAEAFF,TGTGCCAGCAGCTTAGATTTCAGGGGTGCTGAAGCTTTCTTT
once,TRBV5-1,TRBD2,TRBJ2-6,CASSAVAGIHSGANVLTF,TGCGCCAGCAGCGCCGTAGCGGGGATCCACTCTGGGGCCAACGTCCTGACTTTC
NA,TRBV2,TRBD1,TRBJ2-7,CASSGEEGTGEEQYF,TGTGCCAGCAGTGGAGAAGAAGGGACAGGGGAAGAGCAGTACTTC
once,TRBV12-3/TRBV12-4,NA,TRBJ1-2,CASSRGTVDGYTF,TGTGCCAGCTCGCGGGGAACAGTGGATGGCTACACCTTC
NA,TRBV7-8,NA,TRBJ2-7,CASSSPGESYEQYF,TGTGCCAGCAGCTCCCCAGGGGAATCCTACGAGCAGTACTTC
NA,TRBV9,TRBD1,TRBJ1-1,CASSVQGVSEAFF,TGTGCCAGCAGCGTACAGGGGGTATCTGAAGCTTTCTTT
NA,TRBV6-6,NA,TRBJ1-4,CASRTQGRPEKLFF,TGTGCCAGCAGGACGCAGGGGCGACCTGAAAAACTGTTTTTT
NA,TRBV2,TRBD1,TRBJ1-6,CASKLTGGDSPLHF,TGTGCCAGCAAGCTGACAGGGGGAGATTCACCCCTCCACTTT
NA,TRBV7-2,TRBD2,TRBJ2-1,CASSSASVLAGNNEQFF,TGTGCCAGCAGCTCCGCAAGCGTCCTAGCGGGAAATAATGAGCAGTTCTTC
NA,TRBV7-9,TRBD1,TRBJ2-7,CASSLRLRGQGAVEQYF,TGTGCCAGCAGCTTACGACTCCGGGGACAGGGGGCTGTCGAGCAGTACTTC
NA,TRBV13,NA,TRBJ1-2,CASSPGGGYTSFYLYGYTF,TGTGCCAGCAGCCCTGGGGGCGGTTATACATCATTTTACCTCTATGGCTACACCTTC
NA,TRBV4-1,TRBD1,TRBJ2-7,CASSSRTGGAYEQYF,TGCGCCAGCAGCTCAAGGACAGGCGGAGCCTACGAGCAGTACTTC
NA,TRBV4-3,TRBD1,TRBJ2-6,CASSRGTGGSGANVLTF,TGCGCCAGCAGCCGGGGGACAGGGGGGAGCGGGGCCAACGTCCTGACTTTC
once,TRBV28,NA,TRBJ1-1,CASSQRAEKMNTEAFF,TGTGCCAGCAGTCAGCGAGCTGAAAAAATGAACACTGAAGCTTTCTTT
NA,TRBV11-2,TRBD1,TRBJ1-6,CASSLDGGQGSYNSPLHF,TGTGCCAGCAGCTTAGATGGGGGACAGGGCTCCTATAATTCACCCCTCCACTTT
NA,TRBV27,TRBD1,TRBJ1-2,CASSDRTGEPNYGYTF,TGTGCCAGCAGTGATAGGACAGGGGAGCCTAACTATGGCTACACCTTC
NA,TRBV7-6,TRBD1,TRBJ1-2,CASSLDEGTGYYGYTF,TGTGCCAGCAGCTTAGACGAAGGGACAGGGTACTATGGCTACACCTTC
NA,TRBV27,TRBD1,TRBJ2-7,CASSPSGTGKPYEQYF,TGTGCCAGCAGTCCCTCCGGGACAGGGAAACCCTACGAGCAGTACTTC
NA,TRBV4-2,TRBD2,TRBJ2-2,CASSQAETAGEVTGELFF,TGTGCCAGCAGCCAAGCCGAAACAGCGGGGGAAGTGACCGGGGAGCTGTTTTTT
NA,TRBV14,NA,TRBJ2-7,CASSQWRAGEQYF,TGTGCCAGCAGCCAATGGCGCGCCGGGGAGCAGTACTTC
NA,TRBV5-1,NA,TRBJ1-1,CASSLYGGGTEAFF,TGCGCCAGCAGCTTGTACGGCGGGGGGACTGAAGCTTTCTTT
NA,TRBV19,NA,TRBJ1-1,CASSPPERGGEAFF,TGTGCCAGTAGTCCCCCTGAGCGGGGGGGAGAAGCTTTCTTT
NA,TRBV11-2,TRBD1,TRBJ2-3,CASSLGGRTGRDTQYF,TGTGCCAGCAGCTTAGGGGGACGGACAGGGCGAGATACGCAGTATTTT
NA,TRBV18,NA,TRBJ1-1,CASSPQGLHTEAFF,TGTGCCAGCTCACCACAGGGGTTACACACTGAAGCTTTCTTT
NA,TRBV18,NA,TRBJ1-1,CASSPGGGANTEAFF,TGTGCCAGCTCACCCGGAGGGGGGGCGAACACTGAAGCTTTCTTT
NA,TRBV30,NA,TRBJ1-3,CAWRRRDLESSGNTIYF,TGTGCCTGGAGACGACGGGATCTGGAGAGCTCTGGAAACACCATATATTTT
NA,TRBV4-1,TRBD1,TRBJ1-2,CASSQQRDRGISGYTF,TGCGCCAGCAGCCAACAACGGGACAGGGGAATATCGGGCTACACCTTC
NA,TRBV28,NA,TRBJ1-2,CASSFRTEGSYGYTF,TGTGCCAGCAGTTTTCGGACGGAGGGGTCCTATGGCTACACCTTC
NA,TRBV4-2,NA,TRBJ1-2,CASSQDGNRPTF,TGTGCCAGCAGCCAAGATGGGAACAGGCCCACCTTC
NA,TRBV27,TRBD2,TRBJ2-3,CASSPRLAGGLDTQYF,TGTGCCAGCAGTCCCCGACTAGCGGGGGGGCTGGATACGCAGTATTTT
NA,TRBV11-2,NA,TRBJ1-1,CASSFTKLGQSMNTEAFF,TGTGCCAGCAGCTTTACAAAGCTAGGACAGTCCATGAACACTGAAGCTTTCTTT
NA,TRBV5-1,TRBD1,TRBJ1-2,CASSLGDRAYGYTF,TGCGCCAGCAGCTTGGGGGACAGGGCGTATGGCTACACCTTC
NA,TRBV9,TRBD1,TRBJ2-4,CASSPPGQGLGIQYF,TGTGCCAGCAGCCCACCGGGACAGGGGTTAGGCATTCAGTACTTC
NA,TRBV27,TRBD1,TRBJ2-7,CATKPGTGAYEQYF,TGTGCCACCAAACCCGGGACAGGGGCCTACGAGCAGTACTTC
NA,TRBV28,NA,TRBJ1-1,CASSPPRVGPTTEAFF,TGTGCCAGCAGTCCCCCCCGGGTAGGTCCTACCACTGAAGCTTTCTTT
NA,TRBV6-5,TRBD1,TRBJ1-5,CASRETGWSNQPQHF,TGTGCCAGCAGGGAGACAGGGTGGAGCAATCAGCCCCAGCATTTT